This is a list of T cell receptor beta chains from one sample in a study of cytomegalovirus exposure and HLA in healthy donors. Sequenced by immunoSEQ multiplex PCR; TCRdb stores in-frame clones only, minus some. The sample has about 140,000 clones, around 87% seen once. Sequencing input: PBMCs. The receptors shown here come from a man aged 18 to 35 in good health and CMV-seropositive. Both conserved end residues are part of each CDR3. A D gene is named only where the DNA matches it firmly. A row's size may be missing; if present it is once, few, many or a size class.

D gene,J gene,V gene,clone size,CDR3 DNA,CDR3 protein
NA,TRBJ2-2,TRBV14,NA,TGTGCCAGCAGCCGCTCGAGAACCGGGGAGCTGTTTTTT,CASSRSRTGELFF
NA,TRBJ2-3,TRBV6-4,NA,TGTGCCAGCAGTGACGGCGGGGGCACAGATACGCAGTATTTT,CASSDGGGTDTQYF
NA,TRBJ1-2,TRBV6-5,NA,TGTGCCAGCAGTTACATCGGGGTAGGATCCAGATATGGCTACACCTTC,CASSYIGVGSRYGYTF
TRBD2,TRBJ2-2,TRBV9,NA,TGTGCCAGCAGCCCGTTAGCGGGGGAATATACCGGGGAGCTGTTTTTT,CASSPLAGEYTGELFF
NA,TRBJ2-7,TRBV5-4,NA,TGTGCCAGCAGCGGCGAGGAGAGCGAGCAGTACTTC,CASSGEESEQYF
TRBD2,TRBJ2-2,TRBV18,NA,TGTGCCAGCTCACCAAGTTCGAGCGGGAGAAACACCGGGGAGCTGTTTTTT,CASSPSSSGRNTGELFF
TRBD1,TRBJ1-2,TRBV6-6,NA,TGTGCCAGCAGTCCCTGGGACAGGGGGCTGGTAGGCTACACCTTC,CASSPWDRGLVGYTF
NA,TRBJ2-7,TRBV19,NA,TGTGCCAGTAGTACCCGGGAGCGTATCGGCGAGCAGTACTTC,CASSTRERIGEQYF
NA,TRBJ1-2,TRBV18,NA,TGTGCCAGCTCACCACCTTGGGGGGGCAGGAACGTCTATGGCTACACCTTC,CASSPPWGGRNVYGYTF
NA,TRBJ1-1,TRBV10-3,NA,TGTGCCATCAGATTAACAGGAGATAACACTGAAGCTTTCTTT,CAIRLTGDNTEAFF
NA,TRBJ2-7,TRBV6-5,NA,TGTGCCAGCAGTTTGACAGTTTACTCCTACGAGCAGTACTTC,CASSLTVYSYEQYF
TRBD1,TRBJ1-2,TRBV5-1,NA,TGCGCCAGCAGCTCCCCGACAGGGTCTTCCTCGGGTCTAGGCTACACCTTC,CASSSPTGSSSGLGYTF
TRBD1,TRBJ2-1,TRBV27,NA,TGTGCCAGCAGTTTCCGACAGGGGGCAAGTGGTGAGCAGTTCTTC,CASSFRQGASGEQFF
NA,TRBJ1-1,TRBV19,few,TGTGCCAGTAGTATGGCAGAGGGGAACACTGAAGCTTTCTTT,CASSMAEGNTEAFF
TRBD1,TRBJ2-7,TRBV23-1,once,TGCGCCAGCAGAACAGGGGATGAGCAGTACTTC,CASRTGDEQYF
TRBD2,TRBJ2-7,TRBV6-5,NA,TGTGCCAGCAGTTACGATAGCGGGGGACGTCTCTACGAGCAGTACTTC,CASSYDSGGRLYEQYF
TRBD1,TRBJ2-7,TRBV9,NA,TGTGCCAGCAGCGTAGGGACAGGGGGTACCTACGAGCAGTACTTC,CASSVGTGGTYEQYF
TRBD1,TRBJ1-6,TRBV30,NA,TGTGCCTCAACAGGGGGATTCTATAATTCACCCCTCCACTTT,CASTGGFYNSPLHF
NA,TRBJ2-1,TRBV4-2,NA,TGTGCCAGCAGCCAAGCCACAGGGCTCGGAAATGAGCAGTTCTTC,CASSQATGLGNEQFF
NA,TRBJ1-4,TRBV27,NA,TGTGCCAGCAGGGGGGGGGCCAGTAATGAAAAACTGTTTTTT,CASRGGASNEKLFF
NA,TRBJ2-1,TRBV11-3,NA,TGTGCCAGCAGTAAGGAGGCAACCCCCTACAATGAGCAGTTCTTC,CASSKEATPYNEQFF
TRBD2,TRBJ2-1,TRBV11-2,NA,TGTGCCAGCAGCTTAGAAAGACTAGCAAATGAGCAGTTCTTC,CASSLERLANEQFF
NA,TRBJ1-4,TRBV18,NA,TGTGCCAGCTCACCGGGCCTCATAAAGGAAAAACTGTTTTTT,CASSPGLIKEKLFF
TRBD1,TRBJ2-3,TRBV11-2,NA,TGTGCCAGCAGCTTAGGACCACAGGGGGCTTACACGCAGTATTTT,CASSLGPQGAYTQYF
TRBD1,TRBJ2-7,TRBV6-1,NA,TGTGCCAGCAGTGAAACGCCTGGGACAGGGCTCAACGAGCAGTACTTC,CASSETPGTGLNEQYF
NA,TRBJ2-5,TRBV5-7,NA,TGTGCCAGCAGCTTGGTTATACGGGAAGAGACCCAGTACTTC,CASSLVIREETQYF
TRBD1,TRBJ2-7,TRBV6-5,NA,TGTGCCAGCAGCCGGACAGGGCTCTCCTACGAGCAGTACTTC,CASSRTGLSYEQYF
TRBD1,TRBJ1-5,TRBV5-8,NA,TGTGCCAGCAGCTTTGACAGGGGCGGTCGCAATCAGCCCCAGCATTTT,CASSFDRGGRNQPQHF
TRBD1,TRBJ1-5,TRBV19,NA,TGTGCCATCGGAGGTGCCCGGGACAGGGGTGGTCAGCCCCAGCATTTT,CAIGGARDRGGQPQHF
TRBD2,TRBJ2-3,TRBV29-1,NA,TGCAGCGTCCTCGTGTTAGCGGGGCGAGGAGATACGCAGTATTTT,CSVLVLAGRGDTQYF
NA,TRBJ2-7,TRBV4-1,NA,TGCGCCAGCAGCCAAGTGTATTTGTTCGACGAGCAGTACTTC,CASSQVYLFDEQYF
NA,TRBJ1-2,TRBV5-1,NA,TGCGCCAGCAGCTTGGATCCTCAGGTGGGCAACTATGGCTACACCTTC,CASSLDPQVGNYGYTF
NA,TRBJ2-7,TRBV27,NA,TGTGCCAGCAGTCACTTAACACTCCGGGACAAGAACTACGAGCAGTACTTC,CASSHLTLRDKNYEQYF
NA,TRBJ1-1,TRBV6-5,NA,TGTGCCAGCACCAACACGGCGGGCACTGAAGCTTTCTTT,CASTNTAGTEAFF
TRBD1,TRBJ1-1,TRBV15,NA,TGTGCCACCAGCACCGGGACAGATGAAGCTTTCTTT,CATSTGTDEAFF
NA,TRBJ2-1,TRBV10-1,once,TGCGCCAGCAGTGAGTCGACGGGTGAGCAGTTCTTC,CASSESTGEQFF
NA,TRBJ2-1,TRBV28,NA,TGTGCCTGGGGGGTTGAGAACAATGAGCAGTTCTTC,CAWGVENNEQFF
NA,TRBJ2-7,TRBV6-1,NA,TGTGCCAGCAGTGAATTGTACAACTCCTACGAGCAGTACTTC,CASSELYNSYEQYF
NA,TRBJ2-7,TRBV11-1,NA,TGTGCCAGCAGCTTGTATCTGGGACACGGCTACGAGCAGTACTTC,CASSLYLGHGYEQYF
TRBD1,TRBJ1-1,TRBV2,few,TGTGCCAGCAGTGAACTTCAGGGGGACTACACTGAAGCTTTCTTT,CASSELQGDYTEAFF
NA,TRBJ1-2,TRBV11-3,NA,TGTGCCAGCAGCTTACGGGGGGCTTTCACCTATGGCTACACCTTC,CASSLRGAFTYGYTF
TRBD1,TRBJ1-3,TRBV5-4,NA,TGTGCCAGCAGCCCGCCTCCAGGGGGTACTGGAAACACCATATATTTT,CASSPPPGGTGNTIYF
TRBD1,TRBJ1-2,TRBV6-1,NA,TGTGCCAGCAGTCAGTCTTTGGGACAGTTCTATGGCTACACCTTC,CASSQSLGQFYGYTF